This TCR beta chain was observed in a study of graft-versus-host responses after intestinal transplantation. Study overall: Every recipient underwent anti-thymocyte globulin induction, then tacrolimus and steroids for 3 to 4 years.

This clone was recorded only once. What it binds is not known. Trimming pared 4 bases from V and 4 bases from J, leaving 11 bases between. This CDR3 spans 13 amino acids. Germline CDR1 is SGHRS and CDR2 is YFSETQ. Points from the study as a whole: Clonal ratios of graft-versus-host to host-versus-graft in allografts were high for patients exhibiting graft-donor T cell macrochimerism. Detected in recipient marrow were GvH clones, some of which were first observed in ileum or blood.

The method was immunoSEQ multiplex PCR; TCRdb's version includes in-frame clones alone and lacks a portion of them. The sample shows fewer than 85,000 clones, over 70% of them seen only once. The receptor's source is a human donor who was the organ donor for an intestinal transplant. J is TRBJ1-1 and V is TRBV5-1; perhaps TRBD1 as D (5 bases). The material sequenced was unstimulated CD4+ T cells sorted from spleen or lymph node cells, taken before transplant. The CDR3 here is CASSGPGGTEAFF. The CDR3 bases are TGCGCCAGCAGCGGACCCGGGGGCACTGAAGCTTTCTTT.